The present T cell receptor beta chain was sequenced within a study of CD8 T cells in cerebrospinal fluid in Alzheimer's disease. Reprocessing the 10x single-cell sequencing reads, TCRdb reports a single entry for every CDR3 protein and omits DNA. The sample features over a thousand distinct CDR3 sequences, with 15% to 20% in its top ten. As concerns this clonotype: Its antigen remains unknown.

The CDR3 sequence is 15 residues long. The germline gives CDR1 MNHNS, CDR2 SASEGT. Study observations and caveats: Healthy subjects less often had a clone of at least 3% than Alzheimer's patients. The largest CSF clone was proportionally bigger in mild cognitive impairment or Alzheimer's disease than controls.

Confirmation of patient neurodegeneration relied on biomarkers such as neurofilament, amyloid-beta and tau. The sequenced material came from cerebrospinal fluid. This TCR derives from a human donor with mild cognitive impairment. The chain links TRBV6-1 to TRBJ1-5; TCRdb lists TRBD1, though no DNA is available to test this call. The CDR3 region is CASSEGTGRYQPQHF.